This TCR beta chain was recovered during a study of metastatic and nonmetastatic thyroid tumors. Study-wide background: Peripheral blood and tumor or nodule samples from malignant and benign thyroid patients were compared.

Germline-derived CDR1 and CDR2 are MNHNS and SASEGT. The CDR3 runs 14 residues. The J segment lost 5 bases and the V segment lost 3 bases, leaving 6 bases of the junction unmatched. Every patient underwent thyroid surgery untreated. Whole-study findings and limits: Malignant tumors reportedly showed significantly higher TCR beta diversity than benign nodules in both blood and tumor.

This clone is judged medium-sized (0.01 to 0.1%). Its specificity is not known. As handled by the study authors: Clinicopathological groups of papillary thyroid cancer showed CDR3 differences that were used to build a distant-metastasis classifier. TCRdb reanalyzed the PCR reads with MiXCR. Here the V and J calls rest on TCRdb's processing, not on the authors' analysis. The data contain about 13,000 clones, approximately 22% of them singletons. This sequence joins TRBV6-1 and TRBJ1-2; 7 bases align to TRBD1. This sequence was found in a female donor with papillary thyroid cancer or a benign thyroid nodule (not recorded which). Some clones in this sample may be carry-over from other donors' samples. The sequencing input was blood. In DNA, the CDR3 is TGTGCCAGCAGTGATTGGACAGGAGATTATGGCTACACCTTC. This encodes CASSDWTGDYGYTF.